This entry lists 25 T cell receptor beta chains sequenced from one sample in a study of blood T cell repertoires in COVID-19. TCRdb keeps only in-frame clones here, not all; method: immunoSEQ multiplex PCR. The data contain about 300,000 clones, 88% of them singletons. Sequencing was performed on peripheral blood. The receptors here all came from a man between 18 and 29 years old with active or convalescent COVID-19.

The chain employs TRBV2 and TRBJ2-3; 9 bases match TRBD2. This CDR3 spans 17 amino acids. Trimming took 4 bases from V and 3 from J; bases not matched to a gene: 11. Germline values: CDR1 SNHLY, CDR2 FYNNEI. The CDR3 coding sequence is TGTGCCAGCAGTGGCGGGGGGGCTGGAATCCCTACAGATACGCAGTATTTT. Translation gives CASSGGGAGIPTDTQYF.

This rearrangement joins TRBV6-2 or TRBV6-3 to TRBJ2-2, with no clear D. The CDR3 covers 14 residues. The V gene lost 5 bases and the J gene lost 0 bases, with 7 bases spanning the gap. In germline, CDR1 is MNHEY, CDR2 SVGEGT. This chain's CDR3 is CASSMAANTGELFF. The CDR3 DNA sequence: TGTGCCAGCAGTATGGCAGCGAACACCGGGGAGCTGTTTTTT.

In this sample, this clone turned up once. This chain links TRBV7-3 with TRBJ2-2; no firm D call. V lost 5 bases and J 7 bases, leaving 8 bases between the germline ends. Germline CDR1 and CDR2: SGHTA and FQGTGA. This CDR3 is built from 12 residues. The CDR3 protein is CASSPPGGELFF. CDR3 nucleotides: TGTGCCAGCAGCCCACCGGGCGGGGAGCTGTTTTTT.

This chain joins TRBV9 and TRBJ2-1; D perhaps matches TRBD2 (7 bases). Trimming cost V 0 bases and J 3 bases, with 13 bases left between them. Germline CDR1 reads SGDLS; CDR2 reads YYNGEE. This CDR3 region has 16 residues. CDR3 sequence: CASSVGGGAIYNEQFF. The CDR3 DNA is TGTGCCAGCAGCGTAGGAGGGGGGGCTATCTACAATGAGCAGTTCTTC.

The CDR3 sequence: CASSFGGASGYTF. CDR3 DNA sequence: TGTGCCAGCAGCTTCGGCGGAGCTTCAGGCTACACCTTC. The gene calls are TRBV5-6 and TRBJ1-2; D is unresolved. The V gene's germline CDR1 is SGHDT and CDR2 YYEEEE. V was pared by 2 bases and J by 8 bases, with 13 bases between. This CDR3 has 13 residues.

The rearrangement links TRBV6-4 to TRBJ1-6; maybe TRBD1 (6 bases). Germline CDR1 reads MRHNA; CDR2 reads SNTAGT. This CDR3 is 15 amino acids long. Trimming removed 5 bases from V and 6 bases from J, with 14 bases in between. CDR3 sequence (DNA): TGTGCCAGCAGTAAACGACAGGACCCTAATTCACCCCTCCACTTT. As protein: CASSKRQDPNSPLHF.

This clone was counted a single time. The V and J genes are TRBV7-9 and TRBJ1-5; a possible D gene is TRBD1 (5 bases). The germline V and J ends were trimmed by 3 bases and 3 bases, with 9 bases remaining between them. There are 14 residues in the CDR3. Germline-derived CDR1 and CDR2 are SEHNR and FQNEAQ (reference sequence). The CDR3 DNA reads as TGTGCCAGCAGCTTGTCAGGGTTCAATCAGCCCCAGCATTTT. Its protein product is CASSLSGFNQPQHF.

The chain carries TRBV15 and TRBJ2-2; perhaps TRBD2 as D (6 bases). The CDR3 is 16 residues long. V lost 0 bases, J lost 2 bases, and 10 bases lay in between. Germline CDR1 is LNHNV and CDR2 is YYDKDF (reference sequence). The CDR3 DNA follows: TGTGCCACCAGCAGAGAGGCCGGGGGTAACACCGGGGAGCTGTTTTTT. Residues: CATSREAGGNTGELFF.

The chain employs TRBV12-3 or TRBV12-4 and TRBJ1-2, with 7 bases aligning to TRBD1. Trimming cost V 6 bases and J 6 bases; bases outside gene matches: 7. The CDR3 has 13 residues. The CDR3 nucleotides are TGTGCCAGCAGATCGGGACAGCTCGATGGCTACACCTTC. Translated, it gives CASRSGQLDGYTF.

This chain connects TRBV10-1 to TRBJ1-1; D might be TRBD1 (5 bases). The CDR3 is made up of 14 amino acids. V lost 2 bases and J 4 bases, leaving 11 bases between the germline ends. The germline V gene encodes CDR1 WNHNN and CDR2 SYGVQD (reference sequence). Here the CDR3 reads CASSEGGIPTEAFF. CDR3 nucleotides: TGCGCCAGCAGTGAGGGGGGGATCCCCACTGAAGCTTTCTTT.

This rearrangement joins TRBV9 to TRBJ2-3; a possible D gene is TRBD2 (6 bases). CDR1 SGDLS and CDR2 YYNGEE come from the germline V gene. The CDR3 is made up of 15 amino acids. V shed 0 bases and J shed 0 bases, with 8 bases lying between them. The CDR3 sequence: CASSVGGVSTDTQYF. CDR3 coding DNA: TGTGCCAGCAGCGTAGGCGGGGTGAGCACAGATACGCAGTATTTT.

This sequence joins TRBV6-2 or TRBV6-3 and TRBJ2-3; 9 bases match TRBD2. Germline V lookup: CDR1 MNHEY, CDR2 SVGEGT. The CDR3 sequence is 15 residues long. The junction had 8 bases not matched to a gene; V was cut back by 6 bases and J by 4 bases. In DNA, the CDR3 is TGTGCCAGCAGCAATGGCGGGGGGGCAGCAGATACGCAGTATTTT. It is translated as CASSNGGGAADTQYF.

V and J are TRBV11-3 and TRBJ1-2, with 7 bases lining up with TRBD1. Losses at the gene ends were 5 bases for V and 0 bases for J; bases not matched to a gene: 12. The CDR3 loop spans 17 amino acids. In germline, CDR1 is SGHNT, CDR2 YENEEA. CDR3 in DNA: TGTGCCAGCAGCCCTAGACAGGGAATTACCTCTAACTATGGCTACACCTTC. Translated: CASSPRQGITSNYGYTF.

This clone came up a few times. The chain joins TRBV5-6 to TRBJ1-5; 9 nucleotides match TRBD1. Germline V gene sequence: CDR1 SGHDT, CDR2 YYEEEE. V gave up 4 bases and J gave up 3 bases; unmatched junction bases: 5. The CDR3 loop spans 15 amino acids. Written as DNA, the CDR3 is TGTGCCAGCAGCCCCGGGACAGGGAACAATCAGCCCCAGCATTTT. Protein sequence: CASSPGTGNNQPQHF.

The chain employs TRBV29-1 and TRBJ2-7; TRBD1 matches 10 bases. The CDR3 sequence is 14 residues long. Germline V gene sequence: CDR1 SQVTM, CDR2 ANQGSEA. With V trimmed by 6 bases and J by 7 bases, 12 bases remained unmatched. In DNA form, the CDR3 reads TGCAGCGTCCGGACAGGGGGATTTTTGGGGGAGCAGTACTTC. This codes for CSVRTGGFLGEQYF.

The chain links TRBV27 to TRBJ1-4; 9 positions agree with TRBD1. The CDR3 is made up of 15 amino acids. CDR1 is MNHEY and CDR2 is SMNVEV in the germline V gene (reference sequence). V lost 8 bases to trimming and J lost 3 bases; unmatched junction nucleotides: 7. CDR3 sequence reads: CASRQGVSPNEKLFF. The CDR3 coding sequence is TGTGCCAGCCGACAGGGGGTGAGCCCTAATGAAAAACTGTTTTTT. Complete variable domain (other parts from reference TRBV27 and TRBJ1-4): EAQVTQNPRYLITVTGKKLTVTCSQNMNHEYMSWYRQDPGLGLRQIYYSMNVEVTDKGDVPEGYKVSRKEKRNFPLILESPSPNQTSLYFCASRQGVSPNEKLFFGSGTQLSVL.

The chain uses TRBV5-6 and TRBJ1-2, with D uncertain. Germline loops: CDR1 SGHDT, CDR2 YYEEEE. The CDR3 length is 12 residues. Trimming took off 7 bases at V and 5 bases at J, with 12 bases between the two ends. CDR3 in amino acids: CASSQAGYGYTF. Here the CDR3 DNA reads TGTGCCAGCTCCCAGGCGGGTTATGGCTACACCTTC.

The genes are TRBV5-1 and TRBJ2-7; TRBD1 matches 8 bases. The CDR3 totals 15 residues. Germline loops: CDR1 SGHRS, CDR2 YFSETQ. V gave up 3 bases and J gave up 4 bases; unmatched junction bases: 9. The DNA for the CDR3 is TGCGCCAGCAGCTCCTTACAGGGGGTTTTGTACGAGCAGTACTTC. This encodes CASSSLQGVLYEQYF.

The CDR3 sequence: CASSPHAQGGQPQHF. CDR3 bases: TGTGCCAGCAGCCCACATGCTCAGGGCGGCCAGCCCCAGCATTTT. V gene TRBV9 combines with J gene TRBJ1-5; D may be TRBD1 (5 bases). V lost 4 bases and J lost 7, with 18 bases in between. This CDR3 has 15 amino acids. Per germline, CDR1 SGDLS and CDR2 YYNGEE.

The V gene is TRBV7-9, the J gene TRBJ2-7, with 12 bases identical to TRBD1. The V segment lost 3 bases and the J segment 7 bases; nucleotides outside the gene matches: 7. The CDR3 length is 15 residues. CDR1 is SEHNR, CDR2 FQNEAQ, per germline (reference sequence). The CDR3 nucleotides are TGTGCCAGCAGCTTCGCGGGACAGGGGGCATCGGAGCAGTACTTC. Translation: CASSFAGQGASEQYF.

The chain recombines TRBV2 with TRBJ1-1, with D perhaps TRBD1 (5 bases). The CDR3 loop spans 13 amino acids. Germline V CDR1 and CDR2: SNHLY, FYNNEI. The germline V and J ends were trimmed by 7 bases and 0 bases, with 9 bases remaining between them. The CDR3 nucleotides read TGTGCCAGCACCCTGGGGCTGAACACTGAAGCTTTCTTT. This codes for CASTLGLNTEAFF.

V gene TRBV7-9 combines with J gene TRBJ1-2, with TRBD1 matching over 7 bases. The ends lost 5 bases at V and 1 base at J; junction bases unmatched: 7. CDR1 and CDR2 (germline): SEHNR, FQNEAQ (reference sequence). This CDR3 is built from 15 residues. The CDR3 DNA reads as TGTGCCAGCAGCCCCTACAGGGGTCTTAACTATGGCTACACCTTC. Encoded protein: CASSPYRGLNYGYTF.

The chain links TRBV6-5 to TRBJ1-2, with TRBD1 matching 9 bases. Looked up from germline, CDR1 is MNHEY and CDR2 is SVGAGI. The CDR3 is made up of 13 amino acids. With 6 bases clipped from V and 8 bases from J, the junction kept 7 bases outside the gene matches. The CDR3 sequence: CASSPGTGNGYTF. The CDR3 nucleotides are TGTGCCAGCAGCCCGGGGACAGGGAACGGCTACACCTTC.

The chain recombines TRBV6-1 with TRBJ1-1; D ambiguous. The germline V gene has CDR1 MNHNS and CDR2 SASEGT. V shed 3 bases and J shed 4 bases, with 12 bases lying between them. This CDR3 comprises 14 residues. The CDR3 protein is CASSDSRVSTEAFF. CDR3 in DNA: TGTGCCAGCAGTGATAGTCGGGTGAGCACTGAAGCTTTCTTT.

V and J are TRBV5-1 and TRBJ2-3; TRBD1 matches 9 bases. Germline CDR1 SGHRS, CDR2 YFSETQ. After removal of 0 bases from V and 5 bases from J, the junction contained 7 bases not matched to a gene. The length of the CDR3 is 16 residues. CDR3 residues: CASSLAQGQGGDTQYF. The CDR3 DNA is TGCGCCAGCAGCTTGGCCCAGGGACAGGGAGGAGATACGCAGTATTTT.